A selection of T cell receptor beta chains follows, all from one sample in a study of CD8+ T cells in alopecia areata. Clones were read by immunoSEQ multiplex PCR, and TCRdb kept only the in-frame ones, dropping some. Of roughly 46,000 clones listed, less than 70% are singletons. The sample here was CD8+ T cells sorted from blood, taken at week 4, from a patient treated with tofacitinib. These receptors originate from a human donor with alopecia areata. The CDR3 runs from the conserved cysteine through the conserved F or W. A D gene is named only where the DNA matches it firmly. Some rows have no size entry. The others give once, few or many, or a class for an expanded clone.

>TRBV9|TRBJ2-7|TRBD2|.
CASSPGLADEQYF
TGTGCCAGCAGCCCGGGACTAGCGGACGAGCAGTACTTC
>TRBV27|TRBJ1-6|.|.
CASSLYPNSPLHF
TGTGCCAGCAGTTTATATCCGAATTCACCCCTCCACTTT
>TRBV7-9|TRBJ2-2|.|.
CASSYPKVDSPNTGELFF
TGTGCCAGCAGCTACCCTAAGGTGGACAGTCCTAACACCGGGGAGCTGTTTTTT
>TRBV29-1|TRBJ2-7|.|few
CSVKERDILSYEQYF
TGCAGCGTTAAGGAACGGGACATTCTCTCCTACGAGCAGTACTTC
>TRBV30|TRBJ1-2|.|.
CATGEGSNGYTF
TGTGCCACTGGGGAGGGGAGCAATGGCTACACCTTC
>TRBV2|TRBJ2-6|.|.
CASSEIPGTASGANVLTF
TGTGCCAGCAGTGAAATCCCCGGGACGGCCTCTGGGGCCAACGTCCTGACTTTC
>TRBV29-1|TRBJ1-6|.|few
CSVLDGLSLHF
TGCAGCGTCCTCGACGGTTTGTCCCTCCACTTT
>TRBV30|TRBJ1-2|.|once
CACRGPDYGYTF
TGTGCCTGCAGGGGCCCGGACTATGGCTACACCTTC
>TRBV28|TRBJ2-2|.|.
CASTGDRNTGELFF
TGTGCCAGCACCGGTGACAGGAACACCGGGGAGCTGTTTTTT
>TRBV15|TRBJ1-6|.|.
CATSVSRDTHSPLHF
TGTGCCACCAGCGTTAGTAGGGACACGCATTCACCCCTCCACTTT
>TRBV29-1|TRBJ2-4|.|once
CSVGQGGSIGDIQYF
TGCAGCGTTGGACAAGGCGGTTCGATCGGGGACATTCAGTACTTC
>TRBV29-1|TRBJ1-1|.|.
CSVEEANTEAFF
TGCAGCGTTGAAGAAGCAAACACTGAAGCTTTCTTT
>TRBV29-1|TRBJ2-3|.|few
CSVPLEDIGTTDTQYF
TGCAGCGTCCCCCTCGAGGACATTGGGACAACAGATACGCAGTATTTT
>TRBV27|TRBJ2-7|TRBD1|.
CASSLQQGSYEQYF
TGTGCCAGCAGTTTACAACAGGGGTCCTACGAGCAGTACTTC
>TRBV29-1|TRBJ2-3|.|few
CSVYGTADGTDTQYF
TGCAGCGTTTACGGGACCGCTGACGGCACAGATACGCAGTATTTT
>TRBV7-2|TRBJ1-2|TRBD1|.
CASSNRQGYGYTF
TGTGCCAGCAGCAACCGACAGGGGTATGGCTACACCTTC
>TRBV19|TRBJ1-5|.|.
CASSSNRANQPQHF
TGTGCCAGTAGTTCAAACAGGGCCAATCAGCCCCAGCATTTT
>TRBV6-5|TRBJ2-5|TRBD2|once
CASSSTGGQETQYF
TGTGCCAGCAGCTCGACGGGGGGACAAGAGACCCAGTACTTC
>TRBV6-5|TRBJ2-1|TRBD1|.
CASRAAGTAYNEQFF
TGTGCCAGCAGAGCCGCCGGGACAGCATACAATGAGCAGTTCTTC
>TRBV27|TRBJ2-4|.|.
CASSERGSAKNIQYF
TGTGCCAGCAGTGAAAGGGGGTCAGCCAAAAACATTCAGTACTTC
>TRBV18|TRBJ2-1|.|.
CASSRSSSYPYNEQFF
TGTGCCAGCTCACGAAGCTCCTCGTACCCCTACAATGAGCAGTTCTTC
>TRBV29-1|TRBJ1-2|TRBD1|.
CSANDRGDNGYTF
TGCAGCGCCAATGACAGGGGAGATAATGGCTACACCTTC
>TRBV29-1|TRBJ2-3|.|.
CSVDQGDTQYF
TGCAGCGTAGACCAGGGGGATACGCAGTATTTT
>TRBV30|TRBJ1-6|.|.
CAWSEGLPRFNSPLHF
TGTGCCTGGAGTGAGGGTCTACCGCGTTTCAATTCACCCCTCCACTTT
>TRBV11-2|TRBJ2-5|TRBD2|few
CASSELSGTSGARETQYF
TGTGCCAGCAGCGAACTCTCCGGGACTAGCGGGGCCCGAGAGACCCAGTACTTC
>TRBV5-6|TRBJ2-5|.|few
CASSEDRNEETQYF
TGTGCCAGCAGCGAGGACAGAAACGAAGAGACCCAGTACTTC
>TRBV7-9|TRBJ1-4|.|.
CASSLKTVSNEKLFF
TGTGCCAGCAGTCTGAAGACGGTTAGTAATGAAAAACTGTTTTTT
>TRBV29-1|TRBJ2-3|.|.
CSVVTVSTDTQYF
TGCAGCGTTGTTACCGTTAGCACAGATACGCAGTATTTT
>TRBV29-1|TRBJ2-7|TRBD1|.
CSVERRDSHEQYF
TGCAGCGTTGAGCGCCGGGACAGCCACGAGCAGTACTTC
>TRBV29-1|TRBJ1-1|.|few
CSVGTMNTEAFF
TGCAGCGTGGGCACCATGAACACTGAAGCTTTCTTT
>TRBV4-3|TRBJ2-7|.|.
CASSQGPRDSYEQYF
TGCGCCAGCAGCCAAGGTCCGAGAGACTCCTACGAGCAGTACTTC
>TRBV27|TRBJ2-1|TRBD2|.
CASSPLADGYNEQFF
TGTGCCAGCAGTCCTCTAGCGGACGGTTACAATGAGCAGTTCTTC
>TRBV29-1|TRBJ1-2|.|.
CSVEDLTRNYGYTF
TGCAGCGTTGAAGATCTTACCAGGAACTATGGCTACACCTTC